Here is one TCR beta chain with its context. The sample is drawn from a study of blood T cell repertoires in COVID-19. Per the original methods: Estimates of nucleated cell counts were drawn from the amplification of reference gene primers. Libraries were prepared by immunoSEQ multiplex PCR; TCRdb keeps only in-frame clonotypes and omits some of them. The DNA was the basis for D and trimming; V, J and clone size are from that table. The table lists around 300,000 clones, about 90% of them singletons. The germline CDR1 and CDR2 sequences are LGHDT and YNNKEL (reference sequence). CDR3 length: 14 residues. Trimming took 0 bases from V and 0 from J, leaving 6 bases between them.

The sequence was obtained from a woman between 18 and 29 years old with acute COVID-19. Sequenced input: PBMCs or T cells enriched from blood (not recorded which). The chain carries TRBV3-1 (or the pseudogene TRBV3-2) and TRBJ2-7, with D unclear. The CDR3 here is CASSQEQNSYEQYF. The CDR3 DNA sequence: TGTGCCAGCAGCCAAGAACAGAACTCCTACGAGCAGTACTTC.